This note documents a single T cell receptor (beta chain) sequence. The V and J ends lost 6 bases and 8 bases respectively, with 11 bases between them. The CDR3 loop spans 12 amino acids. Per germline, CDR1 LNHNV and CDR2 YYDKDF (reference sequence). In every patient, relapse followed autologous stem cell transplantation, while exposure to brentuximab vedotin differed. This sample is part of a study of PD-1 blockade in classical Hodgkin lymphoma. The data were produced by immunoSEQ multiplex PCR, yet TCRdb's version contains in-frame clones alone and is incomplete. The table lists about 100,000 clones, about 89% of them singletons, with about 6.1% in the top ten.

Specimen: peripheral blood mononuclear cells (PBMCs), collected before the second cycle of nivolumab. The J gene is TRBJ2-1, the V gene TRBV15; tentatively, D is TRBD1 (5 bases). This TCR was sampled from a human donor with classical Hodgkin lymphoma. CDR3 region: CATRGVGDEQFF. CDR3 sequence (DNA): TGTGCCACCAGAGGGGTAGGCGATGAGCAGTTCTTC.